The following is a T cell receptor (beta chain) sequence with its context. Its target is unknown. This record belongs to a study of CD8 T cells in ankylosing spondylitis. Study observations and caveats: Made up of 7 to 9 highly homologous variants, a TCR beta motif appeared characteristic of ankylosing spondylitis blood.

TCRdb re-called the 5' RACE reads with MiXCR, one entry per CDR3 protein. The data show roughly 120,000 distinct CDR3 sequences, approximately 14% seen once. Germline values: CDR1 SNHLY, CDR2 FYNNEI. V was pared by 8 bases and J by 3 bases, with 13 bases between. This CDR3 has 13 amino acids. The sequenced sample was blood, either unsorted or a sorted T cell fraction (not recorded which). The V call is TRBV2, the J call TRBJ1-1, with no clear D. The receptor's source is a female donor with ankylosing spondylitis or in good health (not recorded which). The CDR3 DNA is TGTGCCAGCGGGAGGCTTCAGGACACTGAAGCTTTCTTT. Residues: CASGRLQDTEAFF. The full variable domain, rest sourced from reference TRBV2 and TRBJ1-1, is EPEVTQTPSHQVTQMGQEVILRCVPISNHLYFYWYRQILGQKVEFLVSFYNNEISEKSEIFDDQFSVERPDGSNFTLKIRSTKLEDSAMYFCASGRLQDTEAFFGQGTRLTVV.